Presented here are 21 T cell receptor beta chains from one specimen sequenced in a study of technical replicates of blood from a few donors. TCRdb's copy holds only in-frame clones and misses some; the assay was immunoSEQ multiplex PCR. The sample holds 50,000 to 70,000 clones, approximately 94% seen once. The sequenced sample was PBMCs. These receptor sequences come from a human donor in good health. Some clones in this sample may be carry-over from other donors' samples.

The chain combines TRBV6-5 with TRBJ2-7; 8 nucleotides match TRBD2. V trimming: 6 bases; J trimming: 3 bases; junction bases outside the gene matches: 7. CDR3 length: 14 amino acids. Germline assignment: CDR1 MNHEY and CDR2 SVGAGI. CDR3 sequence reads: CASRDLSGIYEQYF. The CDR3 DNA sequence: TGTGCCAGCAGAGACCTTAGCGGGATCTACGAGCAGTACTTC.

This chain connects TRBV30 to TRBJ2-5; 11 nucleotides agree with TRBD2. From germline, CDR1 is GTSNPN and CDR2 SVGIG (reference sequence). V lost 6 bases to trimming and J lost 5 bases; unmatched junction nucleotides: 8. This CDR3 has 14 amino acids. This CDR3 reads CACLLAGGSETQYF. In DNA, the CDR3 is TGTGCCTGTCTGCTAGCGGGAGGTAGCGAGACCCAGTACTTC.

The chain recombines TRBV4-2 with TRBJ2-7; TRBD2 is a possible D gene (5 bases). Germline lookup yields CDR1 LGHNA and CDR2 YNFKEQ. The CDR3 consists of 14 residues. V was clipped by 3 bases and J by 5 bases, with 14 bases between them. The CDR3 region has the DNA TGTGCCAGCAGCCAGCTACTAGTTATCAACGAGCAGTACTTC. Its protein is CASSQLLVINEQYF.

As for this clone: A read error may account for a junction end that differs from germline. The rearrangement uses TRBV19 and TRBJ2-6; 7 bases are shared with TRBD1. The CDR3 runs to 14 residues. CDR1 is LNHDA and CDR2 is SQIVND in the germline V gene (reference sequence). CDR3 sequence: CASSTGAGANVLTF. CDR3 nucleotide sequence: TGTGCCAGCAGTACAGGGGCTGGGGCCAACGTCCTGACTTTC.

The chain is built from TRBV10-3 and TRBJ2-3, with 7 bases lining up with TRBD2. The length of the CDR3 is 14 residues. The germline CDR1 and CDR2 sequences are ENHRY and SYGVKD. The V gene end was trimmed by 4 bases and the J gene end by 6 bases; junction bases not matched to a gene: 7. The CDR3 DNA reads TGTGCCATCAGTGTTTCTAGCGGCGGGGATACGCAGTATTTT. Translation gives CAISVSSGGDTQYF.

The chain uses TRBV27 and TRBJ2-2; weak D call: TRBD1 (6 bases). V dropped 4 bases and J dropped 4 bases, with 16 bases sitting between them. The CDR3 extends over 16 amino acids. The V gene's germline CDR1 is MNHEY and CDR2 SMNVEV (reference sequence). CDR3 residues: CASSSPRGVSTGELFF. CDR3 DNA sequence: TGTGCCAGCAGTTCGCCCAGGGGTGTGAGCACCGGGGAGCTGTTTTTT.

The chain employs TRBV9 and TRBJ2-7, with 11 bases fitting TRBD2. V dropped 2 bases and J dropped 6; count of bases not matched to a gene: 7. The CDR3 runs 15 residues. CDR1 and CDR2 from the germline V gene are SGDLS and YYNGEE. CDR3 sequence: CASSVGTSGPGEQYF. The CDR3 region has the DNA TGTGCCAGCAGCGTCGGGACTAGCGGACCCGGCGAGCAGTACTTC.

The chain recombines TRBV5-1 with TRBJ1-6; D gene ambiguous. This CDR3 contains 16 residues. Germline CDR1 reads SGHRS; CDR2 reads YFSETQ. Trimming pared 0 bases from V and 10 bases from J, leaving 17 bases between. In DNA form, the CDR3 reads TGCGCCAGCAGCTTGGCCCGACCGACTCAAGGCTCACCCCTCCACTTT. Translated: CASSLARPTQGSPLHF.

The chain employs TRBV5-1 and TRBJ2-7; 11 bases match TRBD1. Looked up from germline, CDR1 is SGHRS and CDR2 is YFSETQ. CDR3 length equals 15 residues. V gave up 3 bases and J gave up 1 base; unmatched junction bases: 3. The CDR3 DNA is TGCGCCAGCAGCTGGGGGACAGGGGGGTCCTACGAGCAGTACTTC. This translates into CASSWGTGGSYEQYF. Looking up the rest from reference TRBV5-1 and TRBJ2-7 gives the full variable domain: KAGVTQTPRYLIKTRGQQVTLSCSPISGHRSVSWYQQTPGQGLQFLFEYFSETQRNKGNFPGRFSGRQFSNSRSEMNVSTLELGDSALYLCASSWGTGGSYEQYFGPGTRLTVT.

The chain carries TRBV4-3 and TRBJ2-7, with TRBD1 identical over 7 bases. Germline CDR1 reads LGHNA; CDR2 reads YSLEER. With 0 bases clipped from V and 3 bases from J, the junction kept 5 bases outside the gene matches. This CDR3 comprises 15 residues. CDR3 nucleotides: TGCGCCAGCAGCCAAGAAGCCGACAGGGTCTACGAGCAGTACTTC. Encoded protein: CASSQEADRVYEQYF.

The chain couples TRBV6-5 to TRBJ2-1; D unresolved. V lost 7 bases and J 10 bases, leaving 23 bases between the germline ends. Germline values: CDR1 MNHEY, CDR2 SVGAGI. The CDR3 loop spans 15 amino acids. This chain's CDR3 is CASTTSRVGAVEQFF. CDR3 nucleotide sequence: TGTGCCAGCACCACCTCCCGGGTCGGAGCCGTGGAGCAGTTCTTC.

Only one count was recorded for this clone. The rearrangement links TRBV7-2 to TRBJ2-7; D gene uncertain. The CDR3 is made up of 13 amino acids. Germline CDR1 reads SGHTA; CDR2 reads FQGNSA. V gave up 1 base and J gave up 7 bases, with 11 bases separating them. The CDR3 protein is CASSLVGAREQYF. As DNA, the CDR3 is TGTGCCAGCAGCTTAGTCGGAGCTAGGGAGCAGTACTTC.

The chain uses TRBV4-3 and TRBJ1-6; D uncertain. Trimming left V 0 bases short and J 0 bases short, with 9 bases between. Germline CDR1 reads LGHNA; CDR2 reads YSLEER. This CDR3 contains 17 residues. This chain's CDR3 is CASSQEDGSSYNSPLHF. CDR3 DNA: TGCGCCAGCAGCCAAGAGGACGGGAGCTCCTATAATTCACCCCTCCACTTT.

This clone was observed once. The chain combines TRBV7-9 with TRBJ2-3; 9 bases are shared with TRBD2. Germline loops: CDR1 SEHNR, CDR2 FQNEAQ (reference sequence). The V and J ends lost 5 bases and 0 bases, in that order; junction bases with no gene match: 9. The CDR3 has 17 residues. CDR3 bases: TGTGCCAGCAGCGCTCCTGCACTAGCGGGCAGCACAGATACGCAGTATTTT. This translates into CASSAPALAGSTDTQYF. Supplemented by reference TRBV7-9 and TRBJ2-3, the full variable domain reads DTGVSQNPRHKITKRGQNVTFRCDPISEHNRLYWYRQTLGQGPEFLTYFQNEAQLEKSRLLSDRFSAERPKGSFSTLEIQRTEQGDSAMYLCASSAPALAGSTDTQYFGPGTRLTVL.

The chain recombines TRBV4-1 with TRBJ2-1, with TRBD1 identical over 7 bases. CDR1 and CDR2 from the germline V gene are MGHRA and YSYEKL. This CDR3 is 13 amino acids long. Unmatched junction bases numbered 6, after V lost 8 bases and J lost 5 bases. The CDR3 protein is CASSGTVNNEQFF. The CDR3 DNA reads TGCGCCAGCTCCGGGACAGTAAACAATGAGCAGTTCTTC.

This clone showed up just once. The chain carries TRBV6-6 and TRBJ1-4; weak D call: TRBD1 (6 bases). The CDR3 spans 14 residues. Germline lookup yields CDR1 MNHNY and CDR2 SVGAGI (reference sequence). Deletions cut 2 bases from V and 6 bases from J, with 10 bases between. In nucleotides, the CDR3 is TGTGCCAGCAGTTACGGGGGGGCGGATGAAAAACTGTTTTTT. Amino acids: CASSYGGADEKLFF.

The chain recombines TRBV7-9 with TRBJ1-2, with TRBD1 as a possible D gene (5 bases). The length of the CDR3 is 15 residues. V dropped 1 base and J dropped 8 bases, with 17 bases sitting between them. Per germline, CDR1 SEHNR and CDR2 FQNEAQ (reference sequence). The CDR3 region is CASSLGGRAFDGYTF. CDR3 in DNA: TGTGCCAGCAGCTTAGGTGGCAGGGCATTCGACGGCTACACCTTC. Full variable domain (missing parts from reference TRBV7-9 and TRBJ1-2): DTGVSQNPRHKITKRGQNVTFRCDPISEHNRLYWYRQTLGQGPEFLTYFQNEAQLEKSRLLSDRFSAERPKGSFSTLEIQRTEQGDSAMYLCASSLGGRAFDGYTFGSGTRLTVV.

This sequence joins TRBV19 and TRBJ2-4, with D possibly matching TRBD2 (6 bases). This CDR3 spans 12 amino acids. Germline V gene data show CDR1 as LNHDA and CDR2 as SQIVND (reference sequence). The ends were cut back, 8 bases at V and 14 bases at J, with 19 bases in the middle. The CDR3 reads CASGDVGGSEYF. Written as DNA, the CDR3 is TGTGCCAGTGGAGACGTGGGAGGATCGGAGTACTTC. Full variable domain (rest looked up from reference TRBV19 and TRBJ2-4): DGGITQSPKYLFRKEGQNVTLSCEQNLNHDAMYWYRQDPGQGLRLIYYSQIVNDFQKGDIAEGYSVSREKKESFPLTVTSAQKNPTAFYLCASGDVGGSEYFGAGTRLSVL.

This clone was counted once. CDR3 protein: CASSRQENTEAFF. As DNA, the CDR3 is TGTGCCAGCAGTCGACAGGAGAACACTGAAGCTTTCTTT. This chain links TRBV6-6 with TRBJ1-1; D perhaps matches TRBD1 (6 bases). CDR1 MNHNY and CDR2 SVGAGI come from the germline V gene (reference sequence). V dropped 5 bases and J dropped 1 base, with 8 bases sitting between them. This CDR3 contains 13 residues.

J is TRBJ2-1 and V is TRBV19; 8 nucleotides match TRBD2. Germline loops: CDR1 LNHDA, CDR2 SQIVND (reference sequence). This CDR3 is 15 amino acids long. Germline trimming cut 6 bases from V and 3 bases from J; bases unmatched to any gene: 7. CDR3 sequence: CASRRGLAVYNEQFF. DNA for the CDR3: TGTGCCAGTAGGAGAGGACTAGCAGTCTACAATGAGCAGTTCTTC.

This chain links TRBV6-6 with TRBJ2-5, with TRBD1 identical over 7 bases. Unmatched junction bases numbered 7, after V lost 2 bases and J lost 4 bases. Looked up from germline, CDR1 is MNHNY and CDR2 is SVGAGI (reference sequence). The CDR3 is 15 residues long. CDR3 region: CASSYLRGHLETQYF. DNA for the CDR3: TGTGCCAGCAGTTACCTTAGGGGGCATTTAGAGACCCAGTACTTC.